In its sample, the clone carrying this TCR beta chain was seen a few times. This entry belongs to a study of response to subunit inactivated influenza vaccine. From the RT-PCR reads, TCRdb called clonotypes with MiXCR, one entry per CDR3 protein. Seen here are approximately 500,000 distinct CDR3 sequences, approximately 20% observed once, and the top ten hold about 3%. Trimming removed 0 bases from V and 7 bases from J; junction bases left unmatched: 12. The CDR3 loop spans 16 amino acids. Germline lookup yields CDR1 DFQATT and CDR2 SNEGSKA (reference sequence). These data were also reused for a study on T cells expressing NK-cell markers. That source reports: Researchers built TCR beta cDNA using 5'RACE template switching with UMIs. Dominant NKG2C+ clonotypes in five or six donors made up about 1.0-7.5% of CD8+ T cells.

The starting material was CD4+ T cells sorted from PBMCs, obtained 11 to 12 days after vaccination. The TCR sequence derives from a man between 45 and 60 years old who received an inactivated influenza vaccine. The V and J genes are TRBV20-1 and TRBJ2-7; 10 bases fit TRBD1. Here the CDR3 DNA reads TGCAGTGCTAGAGATCATCGGGGACAGGGGAGTCAGGAGCAGTACTTC. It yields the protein CSARDHRGQGSQEQYF.